One sample yielded the 13 T cell receptor beta chains listed below, sequenced in a study of OX40 agonist ivuxolimab in advanced cancers. The repertoire was sequenced with immunoSEQ multiplex PCR; TCRdb's copy has only in-frame clones and lacks some. The data contain approximately 57,000 clones, over 75% of them singletons. The sequenced sample was CD4+ or CD8+ T cells sorted from blood, obtained in a trial of the OX40 agonist ivuxolimab. The receptors were gathered from an adult with an advanced solid tumor such as melanoma, head and neck, liver or kidney cancer.

The V call is TRBV4-1, the J call TRBJ2-3; 8 nucleotides line up with TRBD2. The CDR3 length is 18 residues. J was trimmed by 3 bases and V by 1 base; bases with no gene match: 12. Germline-derived CDR1 and CDR2 are MGHRA and YSYEKL. CDR3 in amino acids: CASSQVGVAGLGTDTQYF. The CDR3 DNA reads as TGCGCCAGCAGCCAAGTCGGAGTAGCGGGGCTAGGGACAGATACGCAGTATTTT.

The chain couples TRBV19 to TRBJ2-1, with 11 nucleotides matching TRBD2. With V trimmed by 3 bases and J by 12 bases, 1 base remained unmatched. The germline V gene encodes CDR1 LNHDA and CDR2 SQIVND (reference sequence). The CDR3 extends over 12 amino acids. The CDR3 region is CASSMTSGVQFF. The CDR3 DNA is TGTGCCAGTAGTATGACTAGCGGGGTGCAGTTCTTC.

This clone turned up a few times. This chain joins TRBV18 and TRBJ2-3; no firm D call. V was cut by 3 bases and J by 0 bases, with 10 bases left in between. Germline CDR1 reads KGHSH; CDR2 reads LQKENI. The CDR3 runs to 15 residues. CDR3 sequence reads: CASSPTDSSTDTQYF. In DNA form, the CDR3 reads TGTGCCAGCTCACCTACAGACTCAAGCACAGATACGCAGTATTTT. The full variable domain, in which reference TRBV18 and TRBJ2-3 provide the parts outside the CDR3, is NAGVMQNPRHLVRRRGQEARLRCSPMKGHSHVYWYRQLPEEGLKFMVYLQKENIIDESGMPKERFSAEFPKEGPSILRIQQVVRGDSAAYFCASSPTDSSTDTQYFGPGTRLTVL.

This clone was recorded only once. The CDR3 reads CAWSVAGTYNEQFF. The CDR3, as DNA: TGTGCCTGGAGTGTCGCGGGGACCTACAATGAGCAGTTCTTC. This sequence joins TRBV30 and TRBJ2-1; TRBD2 is a possible D gene (6 bases). The CDR3 runs to 14 residues. CDR1 GTSNPN and CDR2 SVGIG come from the germline V gene (reference sequence). The V end lost 0 bases, the J end lost 2 bases, and 8 bases lay between the germline ends.

CDR3 sequence (DNA): TGTGCCAGCAGTTTTCTGTCCGAGCAGTACTTC. Amino acid sequence: CASSFLSEQYF. The V gene is TRBV28, the J gene TRBJ2-7, with D hard to call. This CDR3 spans 11 amino acids. Between the trimmed V and J ends, which lost 3 bases and 6 bases, there was a span of 6 bases. Looked up from germline, CDR1 is MDHEN and CDR2 is SYDVKM.

This chain joins TRBV6-1 and TRBJ2-7; D is perhaps TRBD2 (6 bases). Germline assignment: CDR1 MNHNS and CDR2 SASEGT. The germline V and J ends were trimmed by 3 bases and 4 bases, with 16 bases remaining between them. The CDR3 has 15 residues. The CDR3 DNA reads as TGTGCCAGCAGTGACACGGGAGCGTCCATTTACGAGCAGTACTTC. Protein: CASSDTGASIYEQYF.

This clone has only one observation. The chain recombines TRBV27 with TRBJ1-1; D is unresolved. The CDR3 extends over 14 amino acids. The V and J ends lost 4 bases and 1 base respectively, with 10 bases between them. Germline V gene data show CDR1 as MNHEY and CDR2 as SMNVEV (reference sequence). The CDR3 region has the DNA TGTGCCAGCAGTTCACAGCTACCGAACACTGAAGCTTTCTTT. Protein sequence: CASSSQLPNTEAFF.

Notes on this clone: At one boundary the junction diverges from the germline segment, which might be a read error. V usage is TRBV28 and J usage is TRBJ2-2; the match to TRBD1 covers 8 bases. The CDR3 length is 15 residues. Germline-derived CDR1 and CDR2 are MDHEN and SYDVKM. Here the CDR3 DNA reads TGTGCCAGCAGTTCATGGACAGGGAACGCCGGGGAGCTGTTTTTT. Translation: CASSSWTGNAGELFF.

The CDR3 reads CASSWQGMETQYF. In nucleotides, the CDR3 is TGTGCCAGCAGCTGGCAGGGGATGGAGACCCAGTACTTC. The chain employs TRBV5-6 and TRBJ2-5, with D maybe TRBD1 (6 bases). This CDR3 has 13 amino acids. Trimming removed 3 bases at V and 5 bases at J, with 11 bases between. The germline V gene encodes CDR1 SGHDT and CDR2 YYEEEE.

This sequence joins TRBV4-1 and TRBJ2-6, with D perhaps TRBD2 (5 bases). CDR3 length: 17 amino acids. Deletions cut 3 bases from V and 4 bases from J, with 16 bases between. The V gene's germline CDR1 is MGHRA and CDR2 YSYEKL. The CDR3 here is CASSHLVEGTGANVLTF. CDR3 DNA: TGCGCCAGCAGCCACCTTGTTGAGGGAACCGGGGCCAACGTCCTGACTTTC.

This sequence joins TRBV5-1 and TRBJ2-5, with 12 bases matching TRBD2. J lost 2 bases, V lost 2 bases, and 10 bases had no gene match. The germline V gene encodes CDR1 SGHRS and CDR2 YFSETQ. This CDR3 spans 18 amino acids. The CDR3 spells CASSLELLAGGNQETQYF. The CDR3 DNA reads TGCGCCAGCAGCTTAGAGTTACTAGCGGGAGGTAATCAAGAGACCCAGTACTTC.

This clone has a single count. J is TRBJ1-1 and V is TRBV30; 9 bases agree with TRBD1. Trimming cost V 8 bases and J 3 bases; bases outside gene matches: 7. The CDR3 has 13 residues. Per the germline V gene, CDR1 is GTSNPN and CDR2 is SVGIG (reference sequence). The CDR3 reads CARWGQGYTEAFF. Written as DNA, the CDR3 is TGTGCCCGGTGGGGACAGGGTTACACTGAAGCTTTCTTT.

This chain joins TRBV5-1 and TRBJ2-1, with 7 bases aligning to TRBD2. The CDR3 extends over 16 amino acids. CDR1 and CDR2 (germline): SGHRS, YFSETQ. The V gene end was trimmed by 4 bases and the J gene end by 6 bases; junction bases not matched to a gene: 13. CDR3 coding DNA: TGCGCCAGCAGCCTAACTAGCGTAGGTAACTTCAATGAGCAGTTCTTC. Its protein is CASSLTSVGNFNEQFF.